The clone carrying this TCR beta chain was counted between two and nine times. These data belong to a study of early T cells in non-severe SARS-CoV-2 infection. The CDR3 runs to 15 residues. The V end was cut by 5 bases, the J end by 5 bases, with 19 bases between. Per germline, CDR1 MDHEN and CDR2 SYDVKM. cDNA molecules, individually, were tagged with unique molecular identifiers. MiXCR was run by TCRdb on the 5' RACE reads, yielding one entry per CDR3 protein. The sample has roughly 57,000 distinct CDR3 sequences, under 15% seen once. The sequences come from whole blood, collected at baseline. The receptor was isolated from an adult who was a healthcare worker with PCR-confirmed SARS-CoV-2 infection or an uninfected control (not recorded which). The chain combines TRBV28 with TRBJ2-7, with D unresolved. The CDR3 sequence is CASSTLLGLPNEQYF. CDR3 nucleotide sequence: TGTGCCAGCAGTACTCTTCTAGGGTTACCTAACGAGCAGTACTTC.